The clone carrying this TCR beta chain was recorded many times. The antigen is undetermined. Using a J-beta primer mix together with a sample-barcoded 5' primer, a second PCR was run for about 6 to 11 cycles. TCRdb reprocessed the 5' RACE reads via MiXCR and lists one record per CDR3 protein. The sample holds 1 million to 1.2 million distinct CDR3 sequences, 35% to 45% seen once. Ten milliliters of peripheral blood were drawn from each donor into EDTA-treated tubes. The data stem from a study of blood T cells in healthy people across ages. Study-wide results and caveats: Whereas aged donors had fewer naive CD4+ cells, long-lived donors had more of them and higher diversity. Estimates based on one million T cells were treated as lower bounds.

The germline gives CDR1 KGHDR, CDR2 SFDVKD. Trimming stripped 4 bases from V and 1 base from J, with 12 bases between. The CDR3 runs 15 residues. V is TRBV24-1 and J is TRBJ1-2; D is ambiguous. The source is a man aged 18 to 29 in good health. Sample: blood. The CDR3 loop is CATSDPRTGNYGYTF. CDR3 nucleotide sequence: TGTGCCACCAGTGACCCTAGGACCGGTAACTATGGCTACACCTTC.